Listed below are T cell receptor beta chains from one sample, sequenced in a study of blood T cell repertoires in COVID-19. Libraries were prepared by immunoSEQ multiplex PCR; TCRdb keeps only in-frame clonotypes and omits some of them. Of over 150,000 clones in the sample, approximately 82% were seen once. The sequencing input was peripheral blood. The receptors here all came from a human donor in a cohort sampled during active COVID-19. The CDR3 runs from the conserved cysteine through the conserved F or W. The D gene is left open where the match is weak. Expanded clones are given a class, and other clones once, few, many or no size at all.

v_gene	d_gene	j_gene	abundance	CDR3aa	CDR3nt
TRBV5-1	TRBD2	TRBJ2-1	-	CASSLDLAGVKNEQFF	TGCGCCAGCAGCTTGGATCTAGCGGGAGTTAAGAATGAGCAGTTCTTC
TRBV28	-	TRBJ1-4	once	CASSLGGVNEKLFF	TGTGCCAGCAGTTTAGGGGGCGTGAATGAAAAACTGTTTTTT
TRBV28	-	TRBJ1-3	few	CASSDNFSGNTIYF	TGTGCCAGCAGTGACAATTTCTCTGGAAACACCATATATTTT
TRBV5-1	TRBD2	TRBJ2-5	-	CASSLGPGGGQETQYF	TGCGCCAGCAGCCTCGGGCCTGGCGGGGGACAAGAGACCCAGTACTTC
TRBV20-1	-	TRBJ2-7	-	CSVRGFDEQYF	TGCAGTGTAAGAGGGTTCGACGAGCAGTACTTC
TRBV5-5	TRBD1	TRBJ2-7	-	CASSSTLRQGGYEQYF	TGTGCCAGCAGCTCGACACTCCGACAGGGTGGGTACGAGCAGTACTTC
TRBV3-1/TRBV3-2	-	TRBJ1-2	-	CASRKRGIYGYTF	TGTGCCAGCAGAAAACGAGGGATTTATGGCTACACCTTC
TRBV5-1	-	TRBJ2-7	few	CASSLATGTGYEQYF	TGCGCCAGCAGCTTGGCTACAGGGACCGGGTACGAGCAGTACTTC
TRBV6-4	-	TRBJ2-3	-	CASSGLRVGTDTQYF	TGTGCCAGCAGTGGTCTCCGAGTAGGCACAGATACGCAGTATTTT
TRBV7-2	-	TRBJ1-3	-	CASILDTGPGNTIYF	TGTGCCAGCATCCTAGATACAGGGCCTGGAAACACCATATATTTT
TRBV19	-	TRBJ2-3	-	CASRIGGDSTDTQYF	TGTGCCAGTAGAATAGGAGGAGATAGCACAGATACGCAGTATTTT
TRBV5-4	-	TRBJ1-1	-	CASSLGDTGGYTEAFF	TGTGCCAGCAGCTTGGGGGACACCGGTGGATACACTGAAGCTTTCTTT
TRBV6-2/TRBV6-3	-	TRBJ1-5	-	CASSYRGGPQHF	TGTGCCAGCAGTTACCGAGGGGGACCCCAGCATTTT
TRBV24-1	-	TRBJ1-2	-	CATSQELLGGYTF	TGTGCCACCTCGCAGGAACTACTAGGAGGCTACACCTTC
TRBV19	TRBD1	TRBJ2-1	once	CASSKPLKTGGSYNEQFF	TGTGCCAGTAGTAAGCCCCTTAAAACAGGGGGCTCGTACAATGAGCAGTTCTTC
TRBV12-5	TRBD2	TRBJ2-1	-	CASGLVLSGLANYNEQFF	TGTGCTAGTGGTTTGGTACTATCAGGACTAGCGAACTACAATGAGCAGTTCTTC
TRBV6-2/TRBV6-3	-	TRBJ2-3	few	CASSYNELTDTQYF	TGTGCCAGCAGTTACAATGAACTAACAGATACGCAGTATTTT
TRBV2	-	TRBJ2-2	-	CASSFRWRGRWDTGELFF	TGTGCCAGCAGTTTCCGTTGGAGGGGGCGGTGGGACACCGGGGAGCTGTTTTTT
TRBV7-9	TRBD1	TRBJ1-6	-	CASSGGGQGIPLHF	TGTGCCAGCAGCGGAGGAGGACAGGGCATACCCCTCCACTTT
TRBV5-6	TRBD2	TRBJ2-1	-	CASSFTGGPNNEQFF	TGTGCCAGCAGCTTTACGGGAGGGCCGAACAATGAGCAGTTCTTC
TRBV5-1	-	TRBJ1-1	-	CASSPYMNTEAFF	TGCGCCAGCAGTCCCTATATGAACACTGAAGCTTTCTTT
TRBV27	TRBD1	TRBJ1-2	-	CASSQRQGNYGYTF	TGTGCCAGCAGTCAGAGACAGGGAAACTATGGCTACACCTTC
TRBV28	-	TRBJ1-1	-	CASSIIDTEAFF	TGTGCCAGCAGCATAATAGACACTGAAGCTTTCTTT
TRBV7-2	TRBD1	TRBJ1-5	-	CASSTRQGGDQPQHF	TGTGCCAGCAGCACCCGACAGGGGGGGGATCAGCCCCAGCATTTT
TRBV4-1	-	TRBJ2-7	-	CASSQRDGPYEQYF	TGCGCCAGCAGCCAGCGGGACGGCCCCTACGAGCAGTACTTC
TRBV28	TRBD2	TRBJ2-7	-	CASSFGGGGLGTSGGSSYEQYF	TGTGCCAGCAGTTTTGGGGGCGGGGGCCTGGGGACTAGCGGGGGATCTTCCTACGAGCAGTACTTC
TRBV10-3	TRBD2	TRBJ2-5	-	CATDSGRQETQYF	TGTGCCACCGATAGCGGGAGGCAAGAGACCCAGTACTTC
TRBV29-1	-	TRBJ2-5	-	CSVNPRGQETQYF	TGCAGCGTTAATCCCCGGGGACAAGAGACCCAGTACTTC
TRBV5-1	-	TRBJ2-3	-	CASSLYRSTDTQYF	TGCGCCAGCAGCTTGTATCGGAGCACAGATACGCAGTATTTT
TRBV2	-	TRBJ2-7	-	CASSAGSGFSYEQYF	TGTGCCAGCAGTGCTGGCAGCGGGTTCTCCTACGAGCAGTACTTC
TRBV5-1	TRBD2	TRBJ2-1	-	CAREKTSGFKDEQFF	TGCGCCAGGGAGAAGACTAGCGGATTTAAGGATGAGCAGTTCTTC
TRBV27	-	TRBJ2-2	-	CASSWAGNTGELFF	TGTGCCAGCAGTTGGGCAGGGAACACCGGGGAGCTGTTTTTT
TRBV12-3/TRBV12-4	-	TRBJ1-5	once	CASSLDSNQPQHF	TGTGCCAGCAGCCTAGATAGCAATCAGCCCCAGCATTTT
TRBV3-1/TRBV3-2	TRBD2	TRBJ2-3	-	CASSQGRLAGVSTDTQYF	TGTGCCAGCAGCCAAGGGAGACTAGCGGGAGTCAGCACAGATACGCAGTATTTT
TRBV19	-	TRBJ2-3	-	CASSIQATVDTQYF	TGTGCCAGTAGTATTCAAGCGACAGTAGATACGCAGTATTTT
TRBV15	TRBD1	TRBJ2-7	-	CATSPRRQGGSYEQYF	TGTGCCACCAGCCCCCGAAGACAGGGGGGGTCCTACGAGCAGTACTTC
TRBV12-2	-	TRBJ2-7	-	CASRLCGRERSYEQYF	TGTGCAAGTCGCTTATGCGGGCGGGAGCGGTCCTACGAGCAGTACTTC
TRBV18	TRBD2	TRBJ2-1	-	CASSLAGGPWNEQFF	TGTGCCAGCTCGCTAGCGGGAGGGCCTTGGAATGAGCAGTTCTTC
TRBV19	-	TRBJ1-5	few	CASRLRSSNQPQHF	TGTGCCAGTCGCCTACGGTCGAGCAATCAGCCCCAGCATTTT
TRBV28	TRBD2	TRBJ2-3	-	CASSSQGLLAGGLDTQYF	TGTGCCAGCAGTTCCCAGGGCCTACTAGCGGGAGGCCTAGATACGCAGTATTTT
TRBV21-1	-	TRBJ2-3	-	CASSKNPLTPSGDSTDTQYF	TGTGCCAGCAGCAAAAACCCCCTCACCCCTAGCGGGGATAGCACAGATACGCAGTATTTT
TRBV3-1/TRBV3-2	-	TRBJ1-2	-	CASRGQGNGNGYTF	TGTGCCAGCAGGGGGCAAGGTAATGGAAATGGCTACACCTTC
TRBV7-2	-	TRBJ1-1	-	CASSLSDTEAFF	TGTGCCAGCAGCTTATCTGACACTGAAGCTTTCTTT
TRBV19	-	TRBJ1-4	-	CASIGTRINEKLFF	TGTGCCAGTATCGGGACACGGATTAATGAAAAACTGTTTTTT
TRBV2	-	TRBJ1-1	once	CAGRTSPTSAEAFF	TGTGCCGGACGGACAAGTCCTACCAGCGCTGAAGCTTTCTTT